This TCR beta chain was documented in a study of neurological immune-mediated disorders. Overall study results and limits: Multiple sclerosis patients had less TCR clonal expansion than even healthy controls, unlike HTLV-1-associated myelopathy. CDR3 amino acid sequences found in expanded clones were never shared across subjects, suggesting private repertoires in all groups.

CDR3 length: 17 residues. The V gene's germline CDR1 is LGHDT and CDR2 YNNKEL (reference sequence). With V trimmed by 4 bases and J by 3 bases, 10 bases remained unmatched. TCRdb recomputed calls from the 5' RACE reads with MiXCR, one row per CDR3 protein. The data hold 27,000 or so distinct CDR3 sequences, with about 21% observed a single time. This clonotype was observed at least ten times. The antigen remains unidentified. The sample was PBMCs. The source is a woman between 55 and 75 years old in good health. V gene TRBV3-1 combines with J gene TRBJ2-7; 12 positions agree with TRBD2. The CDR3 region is CASSLGLAGPPDYEQYF. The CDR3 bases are TGTGCCAGCAGCCTCGGACTAGCGGGGCCCCCGGACTACGAGCAGTACTTC.